Presented here are 8 T cell receptor beta chains from one specimen sequenced in a study of T cells after yellow fever vaccination. From the 5' RACE reads, TCRdb called clonotypes with MiXCR, one entry per CDR3 protein. The sample lists about 58,000 distinct CDR3 sequences; about 5.6% were seen once. The starting material was PBMCs, either bulk or a sorted T-cell subset (CD4+, CD8+, memory, or dextramer-sorted; not recorded which), obtained on the day of the yellow fever booster vaccination. These receptors all stem from a man aged 18 to 30 who received the YFV17D yellow fever vaccine.

This clonotype was recorded at least ten times. The chain couples TRBV7-6 to TRBJ2-5, with D perhaps TRBD1 (6 bases). V shed 4 bases and J shed 1 base, with 19 bases lying between them. The CDR3 consists of 17 residues. Looked up from germline, CDR1 is SGHVS and CDR2 is FNYEAQ. The CDR3 DNA reads as TGTGCCAGCAGCTCCGTCAGGGGTCCCGGCTCCCAAGAGACCCAGTACTTC. This encodes CASSSVRGPGSQETQYF.

This clonotype was seen many times. This chain links TRBV15 with TRBJ2-3; D is undetermined. Germline CDR1 reads LNHNV; CDR2 reads YYDKDF (reference sequence). This CDR3 spans 14 amino acids. Trimming took 0 bases from V and 4 from J, leaving 8 bases between them. CDR3 sequence (DNA): TGTGCCACCAGCAGAGATCCAAGCCCAGATACGCAGTATTTT. Its translation is CATSRDPSPDTQYF.

This clonotype was counted only a few times. J is TRBJ1-3 and V is TRBV7-2; D remains ambiguous. V was shortened by 5 bases and J by 2 bases, with 4 bases between the two germline ends. Germline CDR1 reads SGHTA; CDR2 reads FQGNSA. The CDR3 spans 12 residues. For the CDR3, the DNA is TGTGCCAGCAGCCGACCTGGAAACACCATATATTTT. Encoded protein: CASSRPGNTIYF.

This clonotype was found a few times. J is TRBJ1-1 and V is TRBV6-6; weak D call: TRBD1 (5 bases). This CDR3 is 14 amino acids long. Trimming left V 2 bases short and J 4 bases short, with 11 bases between. Looked up from germline, CDR1 is MNHNY and CDR2 is SVGAGI (reference sequence). In DNA, the CDR3 is TGTGCCAGCAGTTACGTGGCCCAGGGCACTGAAGCTTTCTTT. Translated, it gives CASSYVAQGTEAFF.

This clonotype has a count of ten or more. This chain joins TRBV5-6 and TRBJ2-5, with D hard to call. Trimming stripped 4 bases from V and 2 bases from J, with 15 bases between. This CDR3 has 15 amino acids. Germline V CDR1 and CDR2: SGHDT, YYEEEE. CDR3 DNA: TGTGCCAGCAGCCAGACCAACTCCGTACAAGAGACCCAGTACTTC. This sequence encodes CASSQTNSVQETQYF.

This clonotype was observed a handful of times. The CDR3 protein is CASSPRTGSSYNEQFF. For the CDR3, the DNA is TGTGCCAGCAGCCCCCGGACTGGGAGCTCCTACAATGAGCAGTTCTTC. The V gene is TRBV9, the J gene TRBJ2-1; tentatively, D is TRBD2 (5 bases). Germline V gene sequence: CDR1 SGDLS, CDR2 YYNGEE. This CDR3 has 16 amino acids. V dropped 4 bases and J dropped 0 bases, with 14 bases sitting between them.

This clonotype was recorded many times. This chain connects TRBV7-2 to TRBJ1-5, with no clear D. The CDR3 contains 13 residues. V was trimmed by 5 bases and J by 6 bases, leaving 11 bases between them. CDR1 is SGHTA and CDR2 is FQGNSA in the germline V gene. DNA of the CDR3: TGTGCCAGCAGCCTTCTGGGCGCTCAGCCCCAGCATTTT. Residues: CASSLLGAQPQHF.

With respect to this clonotype: Sequence at one end of the junction differs from germline and may be a read error. J is TRBJ2-1 and V is TRBV12-3 or TRBV12-4, with 9 bases identical to TRBD2. This CDR3 contains 17 residues. CDR3 region: CASSLLARGGHYNEKFF. CDR3 DNA sequence: TGTGCCAGCAGTTTGTTAGCGCGGGGGGGCCACTACAATGAGAAGTTCTTC.